This T cell receptor (beta chain) comes out of a study of cytomegalovirus exposure and HLA in healthy donors. Some clones are missing from TCRdb's copy, which holds only in-frame ones; the method was immunoSEQ multiplex PCR. Here the sample spans 150,000 to 180,000 clones, about 86% being singletons. The CDR3 totals 16 residues. Germline V gene sequence: CDR1 SGDLS, CDR2 YYNGEE. Trimming removed 3 bases at V and 1 base at J, with 15 bases between. To note about this clone: Its antigen is unidentified.

Overall study results and limits: Rare TCR sequences predominated, though certain public TCRs were found in many donors.

The chain combines TRBV9 with TRBJ2-3; D is perhaps TRBD2 (6 bases). Sequenced input: PBMCs. This sequence was found in a man between 18 and 29 years old in good health and CMV-seropositive. The CDR3 sequence: CASSAAGQRGTDTQYF. CDR3 DNA sequence: TGTGCCAGCAGCGCCGCGGGCCAGCGGGGCACAGATACGCAGTATTTT.